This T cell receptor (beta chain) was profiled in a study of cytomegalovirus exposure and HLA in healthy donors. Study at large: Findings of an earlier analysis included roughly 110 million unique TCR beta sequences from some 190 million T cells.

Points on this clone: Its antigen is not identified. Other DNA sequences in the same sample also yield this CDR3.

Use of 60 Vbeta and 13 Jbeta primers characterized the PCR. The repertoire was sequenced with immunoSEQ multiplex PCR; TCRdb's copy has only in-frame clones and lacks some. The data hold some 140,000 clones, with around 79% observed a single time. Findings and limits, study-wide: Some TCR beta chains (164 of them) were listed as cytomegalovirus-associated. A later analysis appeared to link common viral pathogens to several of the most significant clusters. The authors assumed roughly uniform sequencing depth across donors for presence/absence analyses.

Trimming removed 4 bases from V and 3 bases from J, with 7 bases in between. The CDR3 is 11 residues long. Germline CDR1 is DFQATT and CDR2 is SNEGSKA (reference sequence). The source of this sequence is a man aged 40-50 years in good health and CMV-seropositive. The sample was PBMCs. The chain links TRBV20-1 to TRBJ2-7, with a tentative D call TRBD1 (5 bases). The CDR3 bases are TGCAGTGCTACAGGGTTCTACGAGCAGTACTTC. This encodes CSATGFYEQYF.